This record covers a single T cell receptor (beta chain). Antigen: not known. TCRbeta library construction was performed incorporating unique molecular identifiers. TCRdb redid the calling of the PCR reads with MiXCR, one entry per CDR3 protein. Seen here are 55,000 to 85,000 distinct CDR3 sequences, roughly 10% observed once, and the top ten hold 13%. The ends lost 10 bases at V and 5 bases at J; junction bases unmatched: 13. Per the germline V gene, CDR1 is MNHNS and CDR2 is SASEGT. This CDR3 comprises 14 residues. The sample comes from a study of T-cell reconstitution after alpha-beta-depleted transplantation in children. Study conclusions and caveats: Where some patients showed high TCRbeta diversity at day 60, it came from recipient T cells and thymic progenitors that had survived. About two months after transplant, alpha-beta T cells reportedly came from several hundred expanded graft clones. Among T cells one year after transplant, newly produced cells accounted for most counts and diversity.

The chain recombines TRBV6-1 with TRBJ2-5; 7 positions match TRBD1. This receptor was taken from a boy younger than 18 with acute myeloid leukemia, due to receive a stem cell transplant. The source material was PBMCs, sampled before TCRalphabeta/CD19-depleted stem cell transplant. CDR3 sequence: CATRSDRVLETQYF. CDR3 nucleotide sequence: TGTGCCACCAGATCCGACAGGGTTTTGGAGACCCAGTACTTC.